The rows below give T cell receptor beta chains drawn from one sample of a study of cytomegalovirus exposure and HLA in healthy donors. TCRdb's table, derived via immunoSEQ multiplex PCR, lists solely in-frame clones and lacks some. The sample has 90,000 or so clones, 70% seen once. Specimen: PBMCs. These receptor sequences come from a woman aged 50 to 60 in good health and CMV-seropositive. CDR3s include the opening cysteine and the closing phenylalanine or tryptophan. A D gene is named only where the DNA matches it firmly. Some rows mark clone size as missing; the rest say once, few, many or name a class of expanded clone.

D	size	V	J	CDR3	DNA
.	few	TRBV2	TRBJ2-1	CAREGRERRNEQFF	TGTGCCAGGGAAGGCCGGGAACGAAGGAATGAGCAGTTCTTC
.	few	TRBV21-1	TRBJ1-2	CASSKQGCTVAPNYGYTF	TGTGCCAGCAGCAAACAGGGCTGTACAGTGGCCCCGAACTATGGCTACACCTTC
.	.	TRBV7-9	TRBJ2-7	CSSSQEGFGAGKTPEQYF	TGTTCCAGCAGCCAGGAAGGGTTTGGTGCGGGTAAGACACCCGAGCAGTACTTC
TRBD2	.	TRBV6-5	TRBJ2-5	CASSFVGAGGGETQYF	TGTGCCAGCAGTTTCGTAGGAGCGGGAGGAGGGGAGACCCAGTACTTC
.	few	TRBV5-1	TRBJ1-4	CASSREGEKLFF	TGCGCCAGCAGCAGGGAGGGGGAAAAACTGTTTTTT
TRBD1	.	TRBV19	TRBJ2-5	CASSIEPGQGVETQYF	TGTGCCAGTAGTATAGAACCAGGACAGGGTGTAGAGACCCAGTACTTC
TRBD2	.	TRBV6-6	TRBJ2-3	CASSYSGAGGTDTQYF	TGTGCCAGCAGTTACTCCGGGGCGGGAGGCACAGATACGCAGTATTTT
.	.	TRBV7-3	TRBJ2-1	CVSSRHPGGSNEQFF	TGTGTCAGCAGCCGACATCCCGGCGGGTCCAATGAGCAGTTCTTC
TRBD1	.	TRBV9	TRBJ2-7	CASSVGTGGSYEQYF	TGTGCCAGCAGCGTGGGGACAGGGGGATCCTACGAGCAGTACTTC
.	.	TRBV7-2	TRBJ2-3	CASSLVWRSSTDTQYF	TGTGCCAGCAGCTTAGTTTGGCGGTCTAGCACAGATACGCAGTATTTT
TRBD1	.	TRBV7-6	TRBJ2-3	CASSSQGATSTDTQYF	TGTGCCAGCAGCTCGCAGGGGGCTACTAGCACAGATACGCAGTATTTT
TRBD1	.	TRBV2	TRBJ1-2	CASHTRTGGGYTF	TGTGCCAGCCATACACGGACAGGGGGTGGCTACACCTTC
.	.	TRBV7-2	TRBJ2-3	CASSLVGRTDTQYF	TGTGCCAGCAGCTTAGTGGGCCGCACAGATACGCAGTATTTT
.	.	TRBV5-4	TRBJ2-1	CASSLGGGGYSYNEQFF	TGTGCCAGCAGCTTGGGGGGTGGGGGCTACTCCTACAATGAGCAGTTCTTC
TRBD2	.	TRBV7-2	TRBJ2-1	CASSPRGSGRNEQFF	TGTGCCAGCAGCCCTCGGGGGAGCGGGAGAAATGAGCAGTTCTTC
TRBD2	few	TRBV2	TRBJ2-3	CATTQLTSGTDTQYF	TGTGCCACCACCCAACTAACTAGCGGCACAGATACGCAGTATTTT
TRBD2	.	TRBV27	TRBJ2-1	CASSRGLAGLSSYNEQFF	TGTGCCAGCAGCAGAGGACTAGCGGGACTATCCTCCTACAATGAGCAGTTCTTC
TRBD2	few	TRBV19	TRBJ2-3	CASSIGAGNTDTQYF	TGTGCCAGTAGTATAGGAGCGGGAAACACAGATACGCAGTATTTT
.	.	TRBV18	TRBJ2-5	CASSPPVGLQETQYF	TGTGCCAGCTCACCACCAGTCGGACTCCAAGAGACCCAGTACTTC
TRBD2	.	TRBV9	TRBJ2-7	CASSGGGGALVGEQYF	TGTGCCAGCAGCGGGGGGGGTGGGGCTCTCGTCGGCGAGCAGTACTTC
.	.	TRBV7-9	TRBJ2-2	CASSPSRAEARTGELFF	TGTGCCAGCAGCCCAAGCCGAGCGGAAGCTCGCACCGGGGAGCTGTTTTTT
.	.	TRBV28	TRBJ1-5	CASSTVQGGNQPQHF	TGTGCCAGCAGTACCGTCCAGGGTGGCAATCAGCCCCAGCATTTT
TRBD1	once	TRBV7-8	TRBJ2-7	CASSLAGTAYEQYF	TGTGCCAGCAGCTTAGCTGGGACAGCTTACGAGCAGTACTTC
TRBD1	.	TRBV7-9	TRBJ2-5	CASSPSDRGTQYF	TGTGCCAGCAGCCCCAGCGACAGGGGGACCCAGTACTTC
.	.	TRBV7-2	TRBJ2-3	CASSPGGTSSDTQYF	TGTGCCAGCAGCCCTGGAGGTACCAGCAGTGATACGCAGTATTTT
.	.	TRBV30	TRBJ1-1	CAWTGGFRVHTEAFF	TGTGCCTGGACGGGGGGGTTCAGGGTACACACTGAAGCTTTCTTT
.	.	TRBV13	TRBJ2-4	CASGTGDIQYF	TGTGCCAGCGGTACCGGGGACATTCAGTACTTC
TRBD1	.	TRBV5-1	TRBJ1-1	CASSWGTGNTEAFF	TGCGCCAGCAGCTGGGGGACAGGGAACACTGAAGCTTTCTTT
TRBD1	.	TRBV7-9	TRBJ1-1	CSSSPGTGGRGTEAFF	TGTTCCAGCAGCCCAGGGACAGGGGGCCGGGGCACTGAAGCTTTCTTT
.	.	TRBV6-1	TRBJ1-1	CASREVRGSRPGTEAFF	TGTGCCAGCAGGGAAGTTCGGGGGAGTAGACCGGGCACTGAAGCTTTCTTT
.	.	TRBV7-7	TRBJ2-1	CASSLDSHLEGYNEQFF	TGTGCTAGCAGCTTAGACTCTCACCTAGAGGGCTACAATGAGCAGTTCTTC
TRBD1	.	TRBV28	TRBJ1-1	CASSLSLGQQNTEAFF	TGTGCCAGCAGTTTAAGTTTGGGACAGCAGAACACTGAAGCTTTCTTT
TRBD1	.	TRBV29-1	TRBJ1-1	CSAMTGMNTEAFF	TGCAGCGCCATGACAGGGATGAACACTGAAGCTTTCTTT
.	.	TRBV7-3	TRBJ2-1	CASSTRSANYEQFF	TGTGCCAGCAGCACGCGGTCCGCAAACTATGAGCAGTTCTTC
.	.	TRBV7-9	TRBJ2-7	CSSSTVAYEQYF	TGTTCCAGCAGTACTGTCGCCTACGAGCAGTACTTC
.	.	TRBV29-1	TRBJ2-3	CSVDLTGSTDTQYF	TGCAGCGTTGATTTAACGGGATCCACAGATACGCAGTATTTT
.	once	TRBV13	TRBJ2-5	CASSISGSGATQYF	TGTGCCAGCAGCATATCGGGGTCTGGCGCGACCCAGTACTTC